Listed below are T cell receptor beta chains from one sample, sequenced in a study of regulatory T cells in long-lasting Graves disease. TCRdb processed the multiplex PCR reads anew with MiXCR; each CDR3 protein has one entry. The data show about 460,000 distinct CDR3 sequences, with 11% to 15% seen just once and roughly 18% held by the top ten. These sequences were also reported in another study, on T cells in Graves' hyperthyroidism and ophthalmopathy.

Sequencing was performed on peripheral blood mononuclear cells (PBMCs), taken at new diagnosis, from a patient treated with antithyroid drugs. The receptors were sampled from a woman aged 50 to 60 with Graves disease. The conserved cysteine and the conserved F or W are not part of the CDR3 here. Fields, in order: V gene, J gene, CDR3 protein.

v_gene: TRBV5-1; j_gene: TRBJ2-2; CDR3aa: ASRPGTGSHTGELF
v_gene: TRBV28; j_gene: TRBJ1-5; CDR3aa: ASSPDRGLDNQPQH
v_gene: TRBV7-2; j_gene: TRBJ2-3; CDR3aa: ASSYLSNTDTQY
v_gene: TRBV6-1; j_gene: TRBJ1-5; CDR3aa: ASSKGTTGNQPQH
v_gene: TRBV5-1; j_gene: TRBJ1-4; CDR3aa: ASSGQTDEKLF
v_gene: TRBV3-1; j_gene: TRBJ2-7; CDR3aa: ASSHLTSYEQY
v_gene: TRBV27; j_gene: TRBJ1-4; CDR3aa: ASSPPGNEKLF
v_gene: TRBV28; j_gene: TRBJ2-7; CDR3aa: ASSSFQEWGLAGEQY
v_gene: TRBV20-1; j_gene: TRBJ2-1; CDR3aa: SARGSGTNAHNEQF
v_gene: TRBV24-1; j_gene: TRBJ2-2; CDR3aa: ATSDSPTGSTGELF
v_gene: TRBV10-3; j_gene: TRBJ2-7; CDR3aa: AISDRTTSYEQY
v_gene: TRBV28; j_gene: TRBJ1-5; CDR3aa: ATTTGDQPQH
v_gene: TRBV14; j_gene: TRBJ2-7; CDR3aa: ASSQGLTGANEQY
v_gene: TRBV2; j_gene: TRBJ2-1; CDR3aa: ATKDRVRHEQF
v_gene: TRBV28; j_gene: TRBJ2-4; CDR3aa: ASSIGWDRENPALAKNIQY
v_gene: TRBV5-1; j_gene: TRBJ1-6; CDR3aa: ASSLGQDNSPLH
v_gene: TRBV19; j_gene: TRBJ1-1; CDR3aa: ASSIYLGSEAF
v_gene: TRBV11-2; j_gene: TRBJ1-5; CDR3aa: ASSPEGGDQPQH
v_gene: TRBV12-3/TRBV12-4; j_gene: TRBJ2-7; CDR3aa: ASTRDSCEQY
v_gene: TRBV28; j_gene: TRBJ2-3; CDR3aa: ASMRGSTDTQY
v_gene: TRBV3-1; j_gene: TRBJ2-7; CDR3aa: ASSQRSTSYEQY
v_gene: TRBV2; j_gene: TRBJ2-1; CDR3aa: ASRGRDRVNEQF
v_gene: TRBV2; j_gene: TRBJ1-5; CDR3aa: ASSVVQVNQPQH